This T cell receptor (beta chain) was identified in a study of T cells in Graves' hyperthyroidism and ophthalmopathy. This clonotype has at least ten counts. Germline-derived CDR1 and CDR2 are GTSNPN and SVGIG (reference sequence). Trimming took off 3 bases at V and 2 bases at J, with 10 bases between the two ends. The CDR3 contains 13 residues. RNA transcripts yielded amplified TCR beta CDR3 regions. TCR CDR3 underwent first-round RT-PCR with the HTBI primer set. TCRdb used MiXCR to reprocess the multiplex PCR reads, holding one entry per CDR3 protein. The sample records nearly 600,000 distinct CDR3 sequences, 11% to 15% being singletons. First hyperthyroidism diagnosis is when the blood sample was obtained, before any ophthalmopathy symptoms.

The chain has TRBV30 and TRBJ1-1; D is uncertain. The clonotype originates from a woman aged 25 to 39 with Graves' hyperthyroidism that later progressed to Graves' ophthalmopathy. Sequencing input: blood. The CDR3 here is CAWSLQVNTEAFF. The CDR3 DNA follows: TGTGCCTGGAGCCTGCAGGTTAACACTGAAGCTTTCTTT.